The entry below gives a single T cell receptor beta chain sequence along with its context. The germline gives CDR1 MNHEY, CDR2 SVGAGI. The V segment lost 2 bases and the J segment 5 bases; nucleotides outside the gene matches: 6. This CDR3 comprises 16 residues. As processed by the authors: For nucleated cells, counts were estimated from reference gene primer amplification. TCRdb's copy holds only in-frame clones and misses some; the assay was immunoSEQ multiplex PCR. V and J calls and clone size are copied from that table; D and trimming were computed from the DNA. The sample has approximately 240,000 clones, around 90% seen once. This sample is part of a study of blood T cell repertoires in COVID-19. For the study at large: The United States, Italy and Spain were the sources of the acute and convalescent COVID-19 samples. T cells, B-cell-depleted T cells, or PBMCs provided the cDNA or gDNA that served as material.

The receptor was isolated from a young woman who had recovered from COVID-19. Sequenced input: peripheral blood. The J gene is TRBJ2-2, the V gene TRBV6-5, with 9 positions matching TRBD2. The CDR3 sequence is CASSYTSGGRTGELFF. CDR3 in DNA: TGTGCCAGCAGTTACACGAGCGGGGGGCGAACCGGGGAGCTGTTTTTT.